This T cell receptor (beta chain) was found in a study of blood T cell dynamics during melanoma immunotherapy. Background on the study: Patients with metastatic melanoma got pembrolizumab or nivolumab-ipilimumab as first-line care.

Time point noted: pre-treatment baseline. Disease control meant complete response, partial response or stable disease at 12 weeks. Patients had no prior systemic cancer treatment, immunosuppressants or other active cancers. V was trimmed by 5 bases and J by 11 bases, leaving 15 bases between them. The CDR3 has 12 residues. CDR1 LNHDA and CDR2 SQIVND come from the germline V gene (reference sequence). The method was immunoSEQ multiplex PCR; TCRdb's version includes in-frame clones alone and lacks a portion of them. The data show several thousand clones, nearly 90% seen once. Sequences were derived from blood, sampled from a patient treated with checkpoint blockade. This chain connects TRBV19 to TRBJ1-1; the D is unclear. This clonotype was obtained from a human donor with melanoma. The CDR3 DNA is TGTGCCAGTAGTGATCGGGTTCCTCGGGCTTTCTTT. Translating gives CASSDRVPRAFF. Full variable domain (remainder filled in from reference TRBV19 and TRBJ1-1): DGGITQSPKYLFRKEGQNVTLSCEQNLNHDAMYWYRQDPGQGLRLIYYSQIVNDFQKGDIAEGYSVSREKKESFPLTVTSAQKNPTAFYLCASSDRVPRAFFGQGTRLTVV.